The clone carrying this T cell receptor beta chain was detected ten times or more. This CDR3 is 16 amino acids long. CDR1 SGHVS and CDR2 FQNEAQ come from the germline V gene. The V end lost 2 bases, the J end lost 2 bases, and 16 bases lay between the germline ends. The record originates from a study of T-cell reconstitution after alpha-beta-depleted transplantation in children. Unique molecular identifiers were used to barcode this TCRbeta library. TCRdb independently ran MiXCR on the PCR reads; one entry per CDR3 protein. The data contain about 72,000 distinct CDR3 sequences, approximately 7.3% of them singletons.

V gene TRBV7-8 combines with J gene TRBJ2-7; tentative D call: TRBD2 (5 bases). The sequence was obtained from a human donor who donated a stem cell graft to a child with acute lymphoblastic leukemia. This specimen was PBMCs from the stem cell graft donor, taken from the stem cell graft. CDR3 DNA sequence: TGTGCCAGCAGCTTAAGCGGCAGCCTAGTCGCCTACGAGCAGTACTTC. Translation gives CASSLSGSLVAYEQYF.